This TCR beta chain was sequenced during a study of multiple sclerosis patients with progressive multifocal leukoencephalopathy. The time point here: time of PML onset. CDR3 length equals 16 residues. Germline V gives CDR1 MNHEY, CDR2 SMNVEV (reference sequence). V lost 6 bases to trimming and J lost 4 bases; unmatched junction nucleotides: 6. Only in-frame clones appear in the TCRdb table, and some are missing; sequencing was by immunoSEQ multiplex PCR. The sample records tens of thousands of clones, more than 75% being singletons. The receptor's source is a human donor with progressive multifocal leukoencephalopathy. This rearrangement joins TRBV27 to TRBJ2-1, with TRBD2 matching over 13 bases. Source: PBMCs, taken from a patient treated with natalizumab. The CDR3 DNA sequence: TGTGCCAGCAGCCCCGGGACTAGCGGGATTTACAATGAGCAGTTCTTC. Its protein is CASSPGTSGIYNEQFF.